These 6 T cell receptor beta chains came from one sample sequenced in a study of human thymus T cells. Libraries were prepared by immunoSEQ multiplex PCR; TCRdb keeps only in-frame clonotypes and omits some of them. The sample holds some 46,000 clones, over 90% seen once. Sequenced material: blood. Source of these receptors: a girl less than two years old with a congenital heart defect but otherwise immunologically healthy.

The chain joins TRBV11-3 to TRBJ2-7; D gene unclear. The germline gives CDR1 SGHNT, CDR2 YENEEA. CDR3 length: 13 amino acids. V lost 1 base and J lost 1, with 5 bases in between. CDR3 sequence: CASSLGGSYEQYF. In DNA form, the CDR3 reads TGTGCCAGCAGCTTAGGTGGGTCCTACGAGCAGTACTTC. The variable domain in full, completed from reference TRBV11-3 and TRBJ2-7, reads EAGVVQSPRYKIIEKKQPVAFWCNPISGHNTLYWYLQNLGQGPELLIRYENEEAVDDSQLPKDRFSAERLKGVDSTLKIQPAELGDSAVYLCASSLGGSYEQYFGPGTRLTVT.

CDR3 region: CASSLGGLAGAGELFF. The CDR3, as DNA: TGTGCCAGCAGTTTGGGCGGACTAGCGGGAGCCGGGGAGCTGTTTTTT. V usage is TRBV27 and J usage is TRBJ2-2; TRBD2 agrees at 13 bases. The J segment lost 6 bases and the V segment lost 3 bases, leaving 4 bases of the junction unmatched. Germline V gene sequence: CDR1 MNHEY, CDR2 SMNVEV (reference sequence). The CDR3 has 16 amino acids.

This clone was detected only a few times. The chain employs TRBV30 and TRBJ1-1; TRBD1 might be the D (5 bases). The CDR3 runs 12 residues. Germline loops: CDR1 GTSNPN, CDR2 SVGIG (reference sequence). V was clipped by 4 bases and J by 5 bases, with 11 bases between them. CDR3 sequence (DNA): TGTGCCTGGACCCTGGACAAAACTGAAGCTTTCTTT. Translation: CAWTLDKTEAFF.

V and J are TRBV7-8 and TRBJ2-7; tentatively, D is TRBD1 (6 bases). With 2 bases removed from V and 3 bases from J, the gap between germline ends came to 20 bases. Germline CDR1 reads SGHVS; CDR2 reads FQNEAQ. CDR3 size: 17 residues. The CDR3 protein is CASSLKTDRPWGYEQYF. CDR3 coding DNA: TGTGCCAGCAGCTTAAAGACGGACAGACCTTGGGGCTACGAGCAGTACTTC.

The rearrangement links TRBV7-9 to TRBJ2-5; D gene ambiguous. Trimming left V 5 bases short and J 5 bases short, with 9 bases between. The length of the CDR3 is 12 residues. CDR1 is SEHNR, CDR2 FQNEAQ, per germline (reference sequence). The CDR3 DNA is TGTGCCAGCAGCGCCGTGAGCGAGACCCAGTACTTC. As protein: CASSAVSETQYF. The whole variable domain, remainder taken from reference TRBV7-9 and TRBJ2-5, is DTGVSQNPRHKITKRGQNVTFRCDPISEHNRLYWYRQTLGQGPEFLTYFQNEAQLEKSRLLSDRFSAERPKGSFSTLEIQRTEQGDSAMYLCASSAVSETQYFGPGTRLLVL.

The chain combines TRBV7-3 with TRBJ2-2; D unclear. Germline V lookup: CDR1 SGHTA, CDR2 FQGTGA. The CDR3 is 14 residues long. V gave up 0 bases and J gave up 1 base, with 3 bases separating them. The DNA of the CDR3 is TGTGCCAGCAGCTTAACCGGGAACACCGGGGAGCTGTTTTTT. Its translation is CASSLTGNTGELFF.